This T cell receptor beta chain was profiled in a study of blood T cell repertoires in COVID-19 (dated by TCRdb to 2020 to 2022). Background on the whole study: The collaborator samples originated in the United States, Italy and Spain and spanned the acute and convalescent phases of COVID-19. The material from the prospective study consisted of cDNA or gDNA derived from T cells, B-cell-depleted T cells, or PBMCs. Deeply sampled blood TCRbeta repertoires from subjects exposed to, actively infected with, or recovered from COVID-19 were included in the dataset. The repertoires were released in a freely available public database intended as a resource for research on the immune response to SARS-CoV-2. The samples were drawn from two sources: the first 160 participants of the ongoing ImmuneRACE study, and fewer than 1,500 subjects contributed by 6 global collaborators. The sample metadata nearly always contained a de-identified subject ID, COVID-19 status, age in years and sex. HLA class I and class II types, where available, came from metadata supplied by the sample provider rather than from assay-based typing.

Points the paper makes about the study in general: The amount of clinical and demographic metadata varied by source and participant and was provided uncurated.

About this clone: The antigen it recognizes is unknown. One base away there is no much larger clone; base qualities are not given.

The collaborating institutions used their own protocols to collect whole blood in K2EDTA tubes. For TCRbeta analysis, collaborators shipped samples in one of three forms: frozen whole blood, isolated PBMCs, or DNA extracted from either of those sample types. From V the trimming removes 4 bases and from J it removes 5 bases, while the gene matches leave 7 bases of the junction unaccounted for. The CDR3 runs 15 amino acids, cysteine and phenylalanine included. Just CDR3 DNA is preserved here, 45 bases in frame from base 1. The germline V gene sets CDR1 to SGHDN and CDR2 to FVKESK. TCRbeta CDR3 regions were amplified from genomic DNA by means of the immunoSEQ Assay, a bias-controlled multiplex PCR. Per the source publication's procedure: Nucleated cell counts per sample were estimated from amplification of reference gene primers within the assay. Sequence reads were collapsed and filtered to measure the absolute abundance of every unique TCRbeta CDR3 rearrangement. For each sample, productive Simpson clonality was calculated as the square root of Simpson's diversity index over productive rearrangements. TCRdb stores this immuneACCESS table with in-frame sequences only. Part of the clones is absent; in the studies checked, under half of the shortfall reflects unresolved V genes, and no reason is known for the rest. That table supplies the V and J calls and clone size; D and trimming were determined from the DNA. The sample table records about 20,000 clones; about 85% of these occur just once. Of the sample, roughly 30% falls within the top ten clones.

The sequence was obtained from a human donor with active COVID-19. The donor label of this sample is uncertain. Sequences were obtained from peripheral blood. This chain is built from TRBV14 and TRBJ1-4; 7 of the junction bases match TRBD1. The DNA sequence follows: TGTGCCAGCAGCCTTGGGACAGACCAAAATGAAAAACTGTTTTTT. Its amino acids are CASSLGTDQNEKLFF.